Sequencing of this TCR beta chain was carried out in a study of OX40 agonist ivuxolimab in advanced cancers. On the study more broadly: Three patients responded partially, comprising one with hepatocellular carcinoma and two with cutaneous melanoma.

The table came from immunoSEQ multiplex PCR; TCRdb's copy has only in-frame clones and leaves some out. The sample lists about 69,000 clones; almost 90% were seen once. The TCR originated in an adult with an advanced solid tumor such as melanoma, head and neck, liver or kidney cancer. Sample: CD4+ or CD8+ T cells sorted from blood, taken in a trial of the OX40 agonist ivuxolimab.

CDR3 in DNA: TGTGCCAGCAGCGAAAGGGGACAGGGCCAGCCCCAGCATTTT. It yields the protein CASSERGQGQPQHF. The chain carries TRBV9 and TRBJ1-5; 9 bases fit TRBD1. Germline CDR1 is SGDLS and CDR2 is YYNGEE. Germline trimming cut 3 bases from V and 7 bases from J; bases unmatched to any gene: 5. The CDR3 contains 14 residues.